Listed below are T cell receptor beta chains from one sample, sequenced in a study of cytomegalovirus exposure and HLA in healthy donors. Libraries were prepared by immunoSEQ multiplex PCR; TCRdb keeps only in-frame clonotypes and omits some of them. The sample lists roughly 120,000 clones, approximately 76% occurring once. Input material: PBMCs. The origin of the receptors is a man in his 60s in good health and CMV-seropositive. The CDR3 runs from the conserved cysteine through the conserved F or W. The order of the fields is clone size, J gene, D gene, V gene, CDR3 protein, CDR3 DNA. The D gene is left open where the match is weak. Clone size, where shown, is once, few, many, or a class for clones that have expanded.

clone_size: -
j_call: TRBJ1-1
d_call: -
v_call: TRBV11-2
cdr3_aa: CASSLDAGGATEAFF
cdr3_nt: TGTGCCAGCAGCTTAGATGCGGGGGGGGCCACTGAAGCTTTCTTT

clone_size: -
j_call: TRBJ2-3
d_call: TRBD2
v_call: TRBV7-6
cdr3_aa: CASSLLGAGGPTDTQYF
cdr3_nt: TGTGCCAGCAGCCTATTAGGAGCGGGGGGGCCCACAGATACGCAGTATTTT

clone_size: medium-sized
j_call: TRBJ1-6
d_call: -
v_call: TRBV6-4
cdr3_aa: CASSETATSPLHF
cdr3_nt: TGTGCCAGCAGTGAGACAGCCACCTCACCCCTCCACTTT

clone_size: -
j_call: TRBJ2-3
d_call: TRBD1
v_call: TRBV4-1
cdr3_aa: CASSQTGTGSTDTQYF
cdr3_nt: TGCGCCAGCAGCCAAACCGGGACAGGGAGCACAGATACGCAGTATTTT

clone_size: -
j_call: TRBJ1-6
d_call: -
v_call: TRBV15
cdr3_aa: CATSREQGRGSPLHF
cdr3_nt: TGTGCCACCAGCAGAGAACAGGGTAGGGGTTCACCCCTCCACTTT

clone_size: -
j_call: TRBJ1-5
d_call: TRBD1
v_call: TRBV28
cdr3_aa: CASSLDRGNSNQPQHF
cdr3_nt: TGTGCCAGCAGTTTAGACAGGGGCAATAGCAATCAGCCCCAGCATTTT

clone_size: -
j_call: TRBJ2-3
d_call: TRBD2
v_call: TRBV5-1
cdr3_aa: CASSLAVAGGDTQYF
cdr3_nt: TGCGCCAGCAGCTTGGCGGTAGCGGGGGGAGATACGCAGTATTTT

clone_size: -
j_call: TRBJ2-1
d_call: TRBD1
v_call: TRBV11-1
cdr3_aa: CASSLALYVWDSRNNEQFF
cdr3_nt: TGTGCCAGCAGCTTAGCGTTGTATGTTTGGGACAGCCGCAACAATGAGCAGTTCTTC

clone_size: -
j_call: TRBJ1-3
d_call: -
v_call: TRBV4-1
cdr3_aa: CASSGLHYSGNTIYF
cdr3_nt: TGCGCCAGCAGCGGACTTCACTACTCTGGAAACACCATATATTTT

clone_size: once
j_call: TRBJ2-7
d_call: -
v_call: TRBV6-5
cdr3_aa: CASSMAGTPYEQYF
cdr3_nt: TGTGCCAGCAGTATGGCCGGGACACCCTACGAGCAGTACTTC

clone_size: once
j_call: TRBJ2-2
d_call: -
v_call: TRBV7-3
cdr3_aa: CASSLQGLINTGELFF
cdr3_nt: TGTGCCAGCAGCTTGCAGGGACTTATTAACACCGGGGAGCTGTTTTTT

clone_size: -
j_call: TRBJ2-3
d_call: -
v_call: TRBV29-1
cdr3_aa: CSVELLDTQYF
cdr3_nt: TGCAGCGTTGAACTGTTAGATACGCAGTATTTT

clone_size: -
j_call: TRBJ2-7
d_call: TRBD1
v_call: TRBV7-2
cdr3_aa: CASSQDRAFNEQYF
cdr3_nt: TGTGCCAGCAGCCAGGACAGGGCTTTCAACGAGCAGTACTTC

clone_size: -
j_call: TRBJ1-5
d_call: TRBD1
v_call: TRBV6-5
cdr3_aa: CASRPRQGSDQPQHF
cdr3_nt: TGTGCCAGCAGACCCCGACAGGGTAGTGATCAGCCCCAGCATTTT

clone_size: -
j_call: TRBJ2-5
d_call: -
v_call: TRBV11-1
cdr3_aa: CASTWGLTGTQYF
cdr3_nt: TGTGCCAGCACCTGGGGCCTAACGGGGACCCAGTACTTC

clone_size: -
j_call: TRBJ1-2
d_call: -
v_call: TRBV6-6
cdr3_aa: CASSYGVEGYTF
cdr3_nt: TGTGCCAGCAGTTACGGTGTGGAGGGCTACACCTTC

clone_size: -
j_call: TRBJ2-1
d_call: -
v_call: TRBV27
cdr3_aa: CASSLAGASYNEQFF
cdr3_nt: TGTGCCAGCAGTTTAGCAGGGGCCAGCTACAATGAGCAGTTCTTC

clone_size: -
j_call: TRBJ2-1
d_call: TRBD1
v_call: TRBV6-1
cdr3_aa: CASTEQGIYNEQFF
cdr3_nt: TGTGCCAGCACCGAACAGGGGATTTACAATGAGCAGTTCTTC

clone_size: -
j_call: TRBJ2-3
d_call: TRBD1
v_call: TRBV7-3
cdr3_aa: CASSPRTGKDTQYF
cdr3_nt: TGTGCCAGCAGCCCCCGGACAGGGAAAGATACGCAGTATTTT

clone_size: -
j_call: TRBJ1-1
d_call: TRBD1
v_call: TRBV5-5
cdr3_aa: CASSLGGAFTEAFF
cdr3_nt: TGTGCCAGCAGCCTAGGGGGCGCCTTCACTGAAGCTTTCTTT

clone_size: -
j_call: TRBJ2-2
d_call: TRBD2
v_call: TRBV5-1
cdr3_aa: CASSWLAVGELFF
cdr3_nt: TGCGCCAGCAGCTGGCTAGCGGTCGGGGAGCTGTTTTTT

clone_size: -
j_call: TRBJ2-5
d_call: -
v_call: TRBV9
cdr3_aa: CASTRGNQETQYF
cdr3_nt: TGTGCCAGCACCAGGGGAAACCAAGAGACCCAGTACTTC

clone_size: -
j_call: TRBJ2-5
d_call: -
v_call: TRBV28
cdr3_aa: CASTSAGVGETQYF
cdr3_nt: TGTGCCAGCACCTCCGCAGGGGTCGGGGAGACCCAGTACTTC

clone_size: -
j_call: TRBJ2-2
d_call: TRBD1
v_call: TRBV11-2
cdr3_aa: CASSLSGTGAGELFF
cdr3_nt: TGTGCCAGCAGCTTATCTGGGACAGGGGCCGGGGAGCTGTTTTTT

clone_size: few
j_call: TRBJ1-5
d_call: -
v_call: TRBV5-1
cdr3_aa: CASSLDGGSNQPQHF
cdr3_nt: TGCGCCAGCAGCTTGGACGGGGGTAGCAATCAGCCCCAGCATTTT

clone_size: -
j_call: TRBJ2-2
d_call: -
v_call: TRBV19
cdr3_aa: CASRNRGFTGELFF
cdr3_nt: TGTGCCAGTAGGAACAGAGGGTTCACCGGGGAGCTGTTTTTT

clone_size: -
j_call: TRBJ2-2
d_call: TRBD1
v_call: TRBV7-7
cdr3_aa: CASSPQGAIGELFF
cdr3_nt: TGTGCTAGCAGCCCGCAGGGGGCCATCGGGGAGCTGTTTTTT

clone_size: few
j_call: TRBJ1-6
d_call: -
v_call: TRBV10-1
cdr3_aa: CASSPWQDSPLHF
cdr3_nt: TGCGCCAGCTCCCCTTGGCAGGATTCACCCCTCCACTTT

clone_size: few
j_call: TRBJ1-5
d_call: -
v_call: TRBV30
cdr3_aa: CAWSVESGYQPQHF
cdr3_nt: TGTGCCTGGAGTGTAGAGTCCGGGTATCAGCCCCAGCATTTT

clone_size: -
j_call: TRBJ2-7
d_call: -
v_call: TRBV6-5
cdr3_aa: CASSLPLLEQYF
cdr3_nt: TGTGCCAGCAGCCTACCACTTCTCGAGCAGTACTTC

clone_size: -
j_call: TRBJ2-2
d_call: TRBD1
v_call: TRBV5-5
cdr3_aa: CASSYRGTGELFF
cdr3_nt: TGTGCCAGCAGCTACAGGGGCACCGGGGAGCTGTTTTTT

clone_size: -
j_call: TRBJ2-2
d_call: -
v_call: TRBV28
cdr3_aa: CASTKERLNTGELFF
cdr3_nt: TGTGCCAGCACCAAAGAAAGACTGAACACCGGGGAGCTGTTTTTT

clone_size: -
j_call: TRBJ2-5
d_call: -
v_call: TRBV5-1
cdr3_aa: CASAGTHQETQYF
cdr3_nt: TGCGCCAGTGCCGGGACACACCAAGAGACCCAGTACTTC

clone_size: -
j_call: TRBJ1-1
d_call: -
v_call: TRBV5-1
cdr3_aa: CASGVTGRTEAFF
cdr3_nt: TGCGCCAGCGGAGTTACAGGGCGTACTGAAGCTTTCTTT

clone_size: -
j_call: TRBJ2-7
d_call: TRBD1
v_call: TRBV7-9
cdr3_aa: CASSPTGGGYEQYF
cdr3_nt: TGTGCCAGCAGCCCGACAGGGGGCGGATACGAGCAGTACTTC

clone_size: -
j_call: TRBJ1-5
d_call: -
v_call: TRBV19
cdr3_aa: CASSMTGNQPQHF
cdr3_nt: TGTGCCAGTAGTATGACAGGCAATCAGCCCCAGCATTTT

clone_size: -
j_call: TRBJ2-7
d_call: -
v_call: TRBV6-1
cdr3_aa: CASNRGTYEQYF
cdr3_nt: TGTGCCAGTAATAGGGGGACCTACGAGCAGTACTTC

clone_size: -
j_call: TRBJ2-3
d_call: TRBD2
v_call: TRBV7-9
cdr3_aa: CASSLGASGRTDTQYF
cdr3_nt: TGTGCCAGCAGCTTAGGGGCTAGCGGGAGGACAGATACGCAGTATTTT

clone_size: -
j_call: TRBJ1-4
d_call: -
v_call: TRBV5-6
cdr3_aa: CASSLANSPTNEKLFF
cdr3_nt: TGTGCCAGCAGCTTGGCCAACAGCCCAACTAATGAAAAACTGTTTTTT

clone_size: few
j_call: TRBJ2-7
d_call: -
v_call: TRBV21-1
cdr3_aa: CASSKARSYEQYF
cdr3_nt: TGTGCCAGCAGCAAAGCGCGGAGCTACGAGCAGTACTTC

clone_size: -
j_call: TRBJ2-5
d_call: -
v_call: TRBV4-1
cdr3_aa: CASSRLGGQGGETQYF
cdr3_nt: TGCGCCAGCAGCCGCCTGGGTGGGCAGGGCGGCGAGACCCAGTACTTC

clone_size: -
j_call: TRBJ2-7
d_call: TRBD1
v_call: TRBV30
cdr3_aa: CAWRGTGYAYEQYF
cdr3_nt: TGTGCCTGGAGGGGGACAGGGTACGCCTACGAGCAGTACTTC

clone_size: -
j_call: TRBJ1-1
d_call: -
v_call: TRBV5-1
cdr3_aa: CASSRTLAVNTEAFF
cdr3_nt: TGCGCCAGCAGCCGGACATTGGCGGTGAACACTGAAGCTTTCTTT

clone_size: -
j_call: TRBJ1-3
d_call: -
v_call: TRBV19
cdr3_aa: CASLNGREFSGNTIYF
cdr3_nt: TGTGCCAGCCTGAATGGACGGGAGTTCTCTGGAAACACCATATATTTT

clone_size: -
j_call: TRBJ1-5
d_call: TRBD1
v_call: TRBV10-2
cdr3_aa: CASTGVDSNQPQHF
cdr3_nt: TGCGCCAGTACAGGGGTCGATAGCAATCAGCCCCAGCATTTT

clone_size: -
j_call: TRBJ1-4
d_call: -
v_call: TRBV30
cdr3_aa: CAFSPLGEELFF
cdr3_nt: TGTGCCTTCTCCCCCCTGGGGGAGGAACTGTTTTTT

clone_size: few
j_call: TRBJ1-2
d_call: TRBD1
v_call: TRBV7-9
cdr3_aa: CASREWDRTHGYTF
cdr3_nt: TGTGCCAGCAGGGAGTGGGACAGAACGCATGGCTACACCTTC

clone_size: few
j_call: TRBJ1-2
d_call: -
v_call: TRBV4-2
cdr3_aa: CASSLSRLLGYGYTF
cdr3_nt: TGTGCCAGCAGCCTCTCCAGACTCTTAGGCTATGGCTACACCTTC

clone_size: once
j_call: TRBJ1-2
d_call: -
v_call: TRBV2
cdr3_aa: CASIGSGGRANYGYTF
cdr3_nt: TGTGCCAGCATTGGATCCGGCGGCAGGGCTAACTATGGCTACACCTTC